The rows below give T cell receptor beta chains drawn from one sample of a study of response to subunit inactivated influenza vaccine. MiXCR, applied by TCRdb to the RT-PCR reads, yields one record per CDR3 protein. This sample carries hundreds of thousands of distinct CDR3 sequences, 10% to 15% of them seen once, and the ten largest clones take roughly 13%. Material: PBMCs from blood, obtained about 40 days after vaccination. All receptors derive from a man in his fifties who received an inactivated influenza vaccine. Both conserved end residues are part of each CDR3. D genes are given only for firm matches. Part of the rows lack a size; the others show once, few, many or a class for expanded clones.

abundance	v_gene	j_gene	d_gene	CDR3nt	CDR3aa
once	TRBV28	TRBJ2-1	-	TGTGCCAGCAGTTTCCGACTGGGAAACTCCTACAATGAGCAGTTCTTC	CASSFRLGNSYNEQFF
-	TRBV6-5	TRBJ2-3	-	TGTGCCAGCAGTTACCCCGGCCTGACAGATACGCAGTATTTT	CASSYPGLTDTQYF
few	TRBV20-1	TRBJ1-1	-	TGCAGTGCCAAGAAGGGACATTCGAACACTGAAGCTTTCTTT	CSAKKGHSNTEAFF
few	TRBV9	TRBJ2-7	-	TGTGCCAGCAGCGTAGTCCCATCGGGCGGTTCAGAGCAGTACTTC	CASSVVPSGGSEQYF
few	TRBV4-3	TRBJ1-4	TRBD1	TGCGCCAGCAGCCAAGGGGACAGGGAGGATGAAAAACTGTTTTTT	CASSQGDREDEKLFF
-	TRBV20-1	TRBJ2-7	-	TGCAGTGCTAGTCCCTCAGGACGGTACTACGAGCAGTACTTC	CSASPSGRYYEQYF
-	TRBV15	TRBJ2-2	-	TGTGCCACCAGCGGAGGGGCGCGGACCGGGGAGCTGTTTTTT	CATSGGARTGELFF
-	TRBV3-1	TRBJ2-7	-	TGTGCCAGCAGCCGGGACAAATACTACGAGCAGTACTTC	CASSRDKYYEQYF
-	TRBV28	TRBJ2-7	-	TGTGCCAGCAGTTTATCCTGGACAAGGCACTACGAGCAGTACTTC	CASSLSWTRHYEQYF
-	TRBV5-1	TRBJ1-1	-	TGCGCCAGCAGCTCTCAGGTGAACACTGAAGCTTTCTTT	CASSSQVNTEAFF
many	TRBV20-1	TRBJ1-5	TRBD1	TGCAGTGCTAGCGGACAGGGAACCAATCAGCCCCAGCATTTT	CSASGQGTNQPQHF
-	TRBV27	TRBJ2-5	TRBD1	TGTGCCAGCAGTTTTGTAGCAGGGCAGGGGGAAGAGACCCAGTACTTC	CASSFVAGQGEETQYF
-	TRBV4-3	TRBJ1-1	-	TGCGCCAGCAGCGAAGATCGGGGCAGGGGAGCTGAAGCTTTCTTT	CASSEDRGRGAEAFF
-	TRBV12-3/TRBV12-4	TRBJ2-2	-	TGTGCCACCCCGGGAAACACCGGGGAGCTGTTTTTT	CATPGNTGELFF